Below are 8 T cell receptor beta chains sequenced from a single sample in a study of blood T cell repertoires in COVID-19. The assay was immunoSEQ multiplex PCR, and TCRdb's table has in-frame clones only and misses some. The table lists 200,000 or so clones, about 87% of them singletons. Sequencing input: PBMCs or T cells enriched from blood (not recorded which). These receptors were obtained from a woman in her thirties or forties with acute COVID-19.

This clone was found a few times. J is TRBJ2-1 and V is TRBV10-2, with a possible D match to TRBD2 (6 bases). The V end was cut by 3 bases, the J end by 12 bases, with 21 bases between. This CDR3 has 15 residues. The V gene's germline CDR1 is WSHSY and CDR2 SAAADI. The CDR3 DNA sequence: TGCGCCAGCAGTGACCCGCCCGGGAGCGGCCCTGGGCAGTTCTTC. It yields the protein CASSDPPGSGPGQFF.

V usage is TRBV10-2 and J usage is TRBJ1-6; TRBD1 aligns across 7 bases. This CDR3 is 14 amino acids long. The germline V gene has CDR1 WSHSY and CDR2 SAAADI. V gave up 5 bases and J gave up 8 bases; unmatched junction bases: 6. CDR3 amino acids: CASSLQGQDSPLHF. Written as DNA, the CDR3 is TGCGCCAGCAGTCTACAGGGGCAGGATTCACCCCTCCACTTT.

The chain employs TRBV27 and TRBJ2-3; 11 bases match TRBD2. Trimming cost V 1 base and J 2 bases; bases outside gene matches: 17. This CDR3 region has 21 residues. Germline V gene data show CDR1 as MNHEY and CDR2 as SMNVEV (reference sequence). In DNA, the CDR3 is TGTGCCAGCAGTTTATTTTATGGCGGGCCTACTAGCGGGGGTTCCACAGATACGCAGTATTTT. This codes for CASSLFYGGPTSGGSTDTQYF.

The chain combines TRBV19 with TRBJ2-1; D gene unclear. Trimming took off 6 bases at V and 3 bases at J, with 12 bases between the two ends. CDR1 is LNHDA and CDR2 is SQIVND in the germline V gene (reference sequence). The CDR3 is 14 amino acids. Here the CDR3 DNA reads TGTGCCAGTAGAACGAGCGAATACTACAATGAGCAGTTCTTC. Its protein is CASRTSEYYNEQFF.

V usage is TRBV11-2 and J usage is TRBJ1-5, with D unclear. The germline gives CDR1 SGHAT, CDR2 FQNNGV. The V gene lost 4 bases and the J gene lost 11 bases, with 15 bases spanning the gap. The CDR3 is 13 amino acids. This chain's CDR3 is CASSSELDGAQHF. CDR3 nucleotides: TGTGCCAGCAGCTCCGAACTGGACGGGGCCCAGCATTTT.

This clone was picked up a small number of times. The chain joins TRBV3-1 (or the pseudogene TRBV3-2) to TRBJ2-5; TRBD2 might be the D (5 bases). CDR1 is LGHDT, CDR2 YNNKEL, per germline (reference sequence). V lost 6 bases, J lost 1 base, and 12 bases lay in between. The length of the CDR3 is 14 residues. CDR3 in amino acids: CASRVLSGQETQYF. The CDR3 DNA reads TGTGCCAGCAGGGTGCTGAGCGGCCAAGAGACCCAGTACTTC.

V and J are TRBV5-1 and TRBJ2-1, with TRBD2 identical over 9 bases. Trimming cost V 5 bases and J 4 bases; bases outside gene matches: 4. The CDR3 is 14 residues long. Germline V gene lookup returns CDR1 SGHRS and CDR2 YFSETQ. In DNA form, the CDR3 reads TGCGCCAGCAGTCCTCTAGCGGGATACAATGAGCAGTTCTTC. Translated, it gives CASSPLAGYNEQFF.

In DNA form, the CDR3 reads TGTGCCTGGAGTCGGATCGGACAGGCGAACGACGAGCAGTACTTC. Protein product: CAWSRIGQANDEQYF. The chain carries TRBV30 and TRBJ2-7, with 7 positions matching TRBD1. Per germline, CDR1 GTSNPN and CDR2 SVGIG (reference sequence). V lost 2 bases to trimming and J lost 5 bases; unmatched junction nucleotides: 12. CDR3 length: 15 amino acids.